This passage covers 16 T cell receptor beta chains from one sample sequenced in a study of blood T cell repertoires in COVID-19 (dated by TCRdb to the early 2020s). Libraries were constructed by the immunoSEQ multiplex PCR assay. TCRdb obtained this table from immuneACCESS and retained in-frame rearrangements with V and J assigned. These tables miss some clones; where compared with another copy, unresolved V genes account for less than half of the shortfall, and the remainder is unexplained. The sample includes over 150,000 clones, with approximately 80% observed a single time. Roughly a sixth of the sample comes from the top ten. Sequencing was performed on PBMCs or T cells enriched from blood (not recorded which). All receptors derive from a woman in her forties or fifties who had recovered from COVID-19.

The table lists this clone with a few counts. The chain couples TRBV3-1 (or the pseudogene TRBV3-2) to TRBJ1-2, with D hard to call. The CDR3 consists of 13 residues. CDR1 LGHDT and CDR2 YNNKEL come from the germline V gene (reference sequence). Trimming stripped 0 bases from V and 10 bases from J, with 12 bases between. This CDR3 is CASSQDSILLYTF. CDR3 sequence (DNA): TGTGCCAGCAGCCAAGATAGTATCCTTCTCTACACCTTC.

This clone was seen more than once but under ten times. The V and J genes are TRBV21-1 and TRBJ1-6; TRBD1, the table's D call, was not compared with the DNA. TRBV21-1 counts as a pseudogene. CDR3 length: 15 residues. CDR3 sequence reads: CASSKFGTGYSPLHF. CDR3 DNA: TGTGCCAGCAGCAAATTCGGGACAGGGTATTCACCCCTCCACTTT.

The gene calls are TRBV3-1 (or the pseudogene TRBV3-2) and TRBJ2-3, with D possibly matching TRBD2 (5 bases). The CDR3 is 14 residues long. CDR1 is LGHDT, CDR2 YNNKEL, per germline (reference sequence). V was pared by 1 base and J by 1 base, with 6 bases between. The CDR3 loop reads CASSQVGGTDTQYF. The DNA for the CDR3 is TGTGCCAGCAGCCAAGTCGGGGGCACAGATACGCAGTATTTT.

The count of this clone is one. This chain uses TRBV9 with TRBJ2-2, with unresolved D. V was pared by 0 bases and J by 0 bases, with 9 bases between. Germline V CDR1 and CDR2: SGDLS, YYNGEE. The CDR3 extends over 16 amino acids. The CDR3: CASSVAPTTNTGELFF. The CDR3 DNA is TGTGCCAGCAGCGTAGCCCCCACTACGAACACCGGGGAGCTGTTTTTT.

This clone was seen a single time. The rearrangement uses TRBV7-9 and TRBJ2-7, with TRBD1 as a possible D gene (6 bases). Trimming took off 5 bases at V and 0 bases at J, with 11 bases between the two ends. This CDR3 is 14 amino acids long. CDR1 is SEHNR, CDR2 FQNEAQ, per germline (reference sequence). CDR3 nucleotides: TGTGCCAGCAGCCCAGACAGGAGCTCCTACGAGCAGTACTTC. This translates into CASSPDRSSYEQYF.

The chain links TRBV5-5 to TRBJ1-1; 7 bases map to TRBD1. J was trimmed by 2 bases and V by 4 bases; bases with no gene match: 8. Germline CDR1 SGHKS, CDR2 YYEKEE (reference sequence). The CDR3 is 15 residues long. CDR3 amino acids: CASSITGDRNTEAFF. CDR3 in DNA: TGTGCCAGCAGCATTACAGGGGATAGAAACACTGAAGCTTTCTTT.

The CDR3 sequence is CASRIAGQETQYF. The CDR3 DNA follows: TGTGCCAGCAGAATAGCGGGCCAAGAGACCCAGTACTTC. V gene TRBV4-2 combines with J gene TRBJ2-5; 7 bases are a match to TRBD2. After removal of 6 bases from V and 1 base from J, the junction contained 2 bases not matched to a gene. Germline lookup yields CDR1 LGHNA and CDR2 YNFKEQ. This CDR3 region has 13 residues.

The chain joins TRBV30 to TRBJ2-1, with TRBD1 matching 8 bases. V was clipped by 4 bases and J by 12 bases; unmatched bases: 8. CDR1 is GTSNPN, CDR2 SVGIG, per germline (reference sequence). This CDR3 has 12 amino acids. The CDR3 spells CAWNPDRVGQFF. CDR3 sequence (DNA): TGTGCCTGGAACCCGGACAGGGTCGGGCAGTTCTTC. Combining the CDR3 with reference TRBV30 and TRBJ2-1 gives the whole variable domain SQTIHQWPATLVQPVGSPLSLECTVEGTSNPNLYWYRQAAGRGLQLLFYSVGIGQISSEVPQNLSASRPQDRQFILSSKKLLLSDSGFYLCAWNPDRVGQFFGPGTRLTVL.

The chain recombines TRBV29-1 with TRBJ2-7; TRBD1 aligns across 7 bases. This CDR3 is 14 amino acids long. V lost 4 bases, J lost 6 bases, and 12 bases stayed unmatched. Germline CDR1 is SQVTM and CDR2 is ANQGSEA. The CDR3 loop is CSVAPTGQIGEQYF. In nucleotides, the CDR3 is TGCAGCGTTGCCCCGACAGGGCAGATCGGCGAGCAGTACTTC.

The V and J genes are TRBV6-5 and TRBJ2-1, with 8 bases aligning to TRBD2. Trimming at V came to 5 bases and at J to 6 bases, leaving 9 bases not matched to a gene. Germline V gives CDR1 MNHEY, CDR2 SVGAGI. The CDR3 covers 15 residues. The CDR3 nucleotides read TGTGCCAGCAGTCTCGGGAGGGCAGCCCTCAATGAGCAGTTCTTC. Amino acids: CASSLGRAALNEQFF.

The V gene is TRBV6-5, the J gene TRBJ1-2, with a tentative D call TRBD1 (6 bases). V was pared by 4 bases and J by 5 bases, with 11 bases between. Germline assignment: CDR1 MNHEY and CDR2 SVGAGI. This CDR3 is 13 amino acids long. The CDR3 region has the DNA TGTGCCAGCAGTTCCCTAGGGGGTTATGGCTACACCTTC. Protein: CASSSLGGYGYTF.

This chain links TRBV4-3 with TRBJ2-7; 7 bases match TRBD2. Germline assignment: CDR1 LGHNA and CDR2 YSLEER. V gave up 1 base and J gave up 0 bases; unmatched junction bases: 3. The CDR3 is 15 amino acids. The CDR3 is CASSQALAASYEQYF. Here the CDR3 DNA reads TGCGCCAGCAGCCAAGCGCTAGCGGCCTCCTACGAGCAGTACTTC.

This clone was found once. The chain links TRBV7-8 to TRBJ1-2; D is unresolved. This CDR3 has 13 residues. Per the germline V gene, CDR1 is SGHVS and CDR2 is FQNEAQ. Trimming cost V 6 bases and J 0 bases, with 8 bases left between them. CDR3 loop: CASSSETNYGYTF. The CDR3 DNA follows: TGTGCCAGCAGTTCTGAGACTAACTATGGCTACACCTTC.

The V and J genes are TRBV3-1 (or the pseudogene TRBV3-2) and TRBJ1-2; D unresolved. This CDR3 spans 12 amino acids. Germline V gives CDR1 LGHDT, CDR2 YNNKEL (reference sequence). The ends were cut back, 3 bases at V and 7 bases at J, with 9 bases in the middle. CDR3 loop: CASSHSRAGYTF. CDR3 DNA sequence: TGTGCCAGCAGCCATTCGAGGGCTGGCTACACCTTC.

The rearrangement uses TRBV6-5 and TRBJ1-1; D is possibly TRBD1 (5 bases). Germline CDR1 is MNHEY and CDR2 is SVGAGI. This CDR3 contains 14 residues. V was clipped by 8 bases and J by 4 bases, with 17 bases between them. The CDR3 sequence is CASCLGGLVTEAFF. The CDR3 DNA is TGTGCCAGCTGCCTCGGGGGTCTGGTCACTGAAGCTTTCTTT.

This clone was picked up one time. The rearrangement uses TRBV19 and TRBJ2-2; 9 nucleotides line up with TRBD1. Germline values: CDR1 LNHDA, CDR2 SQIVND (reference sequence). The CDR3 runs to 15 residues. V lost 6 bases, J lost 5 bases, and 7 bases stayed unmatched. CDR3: CASRLGQGRTGELFF. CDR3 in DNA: TGTGCCAGTAGACTGGGACAGGGAAGGACCGGGGAGCTGTTTTTT.